This T cell receptor beta chain is drawn from a study of cytomegalovirus exposure and HLA in healthy donors. V was pared by 5 bases and J by 4 bases, with 6 bases of the junction left unmatched. Germline V gives CDR1 SGHNT, CDR2 YENEEA. This CDR3 is 14 amino acids long. PCR used 60 Vbeta primers and 13 Jbeta primers. Sequencing was performed with immunoSEQ multiplex PCR; in TCRdb, only in-frame clones are kept and a portion is missing. The sample lists roughly 170,000 clones, 82% seen once, with 1.5% in the top ten. At the time of sampling, donors were nominally healthy, though unrecorded immune exposures were likely.

The sequence was collected from a male donor in good health and CMV-seronegative. The specimen sequenced was PBMCs. The gene calls are TRBV11-3 and TRBJ2-7; 9 bases match TRBD1. CDR3: CASSHGGQGYEQYF. The CDR3 DNA is TGTGCCAGCAGCCACGGCGGACAGGGGTACGAGCAGTACTTC.